This T cell receptor (beta chain) emerged from a study of blood T cell repertoires in COVID-19. V gave up 5 bases and J gave up 4 bases; unmatched junction bases: 4. Germline loops: CDR1 MNHEY, CDR2 SMNVEV (reference sequence). This CDR3 region has 15 residues. Assay used: immunoSEQ multiplex PCR; TCRdb lists only in-frame clones, some missing. The table shows 100,000 to 150,000 clones, with approximately 80% occurring only once. The material sequenced was peripheral blood. The chain is built from TRBV27 and TRBJ1-6, with 8 nucleotides matching TRBD1. The origin of this receptor is a man in his forties with active or convalescent COVID-19. The CDR3 here is CASSTNRGYNSPLHF. The CDR3 DNA follows: TGTGCCAGCAGTACCAACAGGGGGTATAATTCACCCCTCCACTTT.